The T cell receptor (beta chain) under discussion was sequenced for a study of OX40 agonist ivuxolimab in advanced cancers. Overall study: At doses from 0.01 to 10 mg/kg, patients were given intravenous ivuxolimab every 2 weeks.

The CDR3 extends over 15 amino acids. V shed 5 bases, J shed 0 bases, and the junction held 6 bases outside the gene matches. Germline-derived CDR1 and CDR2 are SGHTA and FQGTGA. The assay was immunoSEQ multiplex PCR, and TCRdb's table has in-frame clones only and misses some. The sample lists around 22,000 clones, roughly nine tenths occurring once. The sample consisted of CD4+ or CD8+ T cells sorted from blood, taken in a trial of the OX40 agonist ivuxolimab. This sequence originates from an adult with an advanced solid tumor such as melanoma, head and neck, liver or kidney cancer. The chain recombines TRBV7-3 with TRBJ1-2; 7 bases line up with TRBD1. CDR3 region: CASSPTGKSNYGYTF. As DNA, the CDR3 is TGTGCCAGCAGCCCGACAGGGAAATCTAACTATGGCTACACCTTC.